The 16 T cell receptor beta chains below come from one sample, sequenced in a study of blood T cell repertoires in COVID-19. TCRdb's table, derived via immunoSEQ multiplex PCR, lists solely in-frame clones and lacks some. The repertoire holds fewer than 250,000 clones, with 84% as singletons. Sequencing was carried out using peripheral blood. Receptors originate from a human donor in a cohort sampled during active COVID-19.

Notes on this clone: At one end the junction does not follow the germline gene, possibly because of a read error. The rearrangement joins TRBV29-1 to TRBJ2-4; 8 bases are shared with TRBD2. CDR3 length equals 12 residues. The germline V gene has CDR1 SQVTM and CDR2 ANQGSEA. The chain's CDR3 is CSAGLAENIQYF. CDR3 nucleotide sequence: TGCAGCGCCGGACTAGCCGAAAACATTCAGTACTTC.

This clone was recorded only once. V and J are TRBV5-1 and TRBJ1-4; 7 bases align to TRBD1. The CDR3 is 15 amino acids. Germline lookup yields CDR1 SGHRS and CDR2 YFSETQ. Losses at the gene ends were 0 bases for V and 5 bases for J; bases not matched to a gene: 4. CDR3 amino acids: CASSLDRGRNEKLFF. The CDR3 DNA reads TGCGCCAGCAGCTTGGACAGGGGAAGGAATGAAAAACTGTTTTTT.

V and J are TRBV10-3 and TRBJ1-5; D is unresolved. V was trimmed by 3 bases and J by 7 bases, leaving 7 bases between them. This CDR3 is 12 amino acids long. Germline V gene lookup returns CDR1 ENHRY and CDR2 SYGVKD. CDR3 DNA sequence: TGTGCCATCAGTGACCTCACACAGCCCCAGCATTTT. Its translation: CAISDLTQPQHF.

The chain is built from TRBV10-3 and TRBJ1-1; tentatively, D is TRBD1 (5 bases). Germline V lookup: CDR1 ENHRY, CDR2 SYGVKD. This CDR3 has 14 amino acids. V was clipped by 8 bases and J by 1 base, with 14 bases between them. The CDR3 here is CAIQPSQGNTEAFF. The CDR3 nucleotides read TGTGCCATCCAACCCTCTCAGGGGAACACTGAAGCTTTCTTT.

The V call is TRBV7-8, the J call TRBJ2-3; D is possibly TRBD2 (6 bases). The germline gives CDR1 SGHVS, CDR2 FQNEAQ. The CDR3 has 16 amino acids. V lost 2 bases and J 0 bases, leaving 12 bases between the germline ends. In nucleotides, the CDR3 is TGTGCCAGCAGCTTACGCGGGGCGTCTAGCACAGATACGCAGTATTTT. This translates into CASSLRGASSTDTQYF.

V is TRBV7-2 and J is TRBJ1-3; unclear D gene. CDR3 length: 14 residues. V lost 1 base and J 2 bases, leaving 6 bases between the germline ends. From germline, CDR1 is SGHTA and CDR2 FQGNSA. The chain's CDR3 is CASSLGAAGNTIYF. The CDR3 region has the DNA TGTGCCAGCAGCTTAGGGGCAGCTGGAAACACCATATATTTT.

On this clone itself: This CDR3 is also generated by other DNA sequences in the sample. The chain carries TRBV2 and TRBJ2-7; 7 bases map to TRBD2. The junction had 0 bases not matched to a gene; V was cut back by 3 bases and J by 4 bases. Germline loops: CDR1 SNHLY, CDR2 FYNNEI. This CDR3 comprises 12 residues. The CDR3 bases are TGTGCCAGCAGTGACGGGGGGTACGAGCAGTACTTC. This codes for CASSDGGYEQYF.

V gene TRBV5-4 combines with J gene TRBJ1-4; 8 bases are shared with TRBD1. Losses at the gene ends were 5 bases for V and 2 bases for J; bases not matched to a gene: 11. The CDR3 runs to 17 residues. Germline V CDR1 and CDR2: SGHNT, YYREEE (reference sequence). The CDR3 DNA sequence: TGTGCCAGCAGGCGGGGAGGACAGGGAGGTACTAATGAAAAACTGTTTTTT. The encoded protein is CASRRGGQGGTNEKLFF. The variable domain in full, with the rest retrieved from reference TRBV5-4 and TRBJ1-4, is ETGVTQSPTHLIKTRGQQVTLRCSSQSGHNTVSWYQQALGQGPQFIFQYYREEENGRGNFPPRFSGLQFPNYSSELNVNALELDDSALYLCASRRGGQGGTNEKLFFGSGTQLSVL.

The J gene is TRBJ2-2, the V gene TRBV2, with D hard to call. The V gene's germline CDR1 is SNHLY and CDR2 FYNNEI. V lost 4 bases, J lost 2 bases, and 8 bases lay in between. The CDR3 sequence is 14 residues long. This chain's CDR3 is CASSVGPNTGELFF. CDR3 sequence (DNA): TGTGCCAGCAGTGTTGGGCCAAACACCGGGGAGCTGTTTTTT. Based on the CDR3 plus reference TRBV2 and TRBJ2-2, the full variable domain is EPEVTQTPSHQVTQMGQEVILRCVPISNHLYFYWYRQILGQKVEFLVSFYNNEISEKSEIFDDQFSVERPDGSNFTLKIRSTKLEDSAMYFCASSVGPNTGELFFGEGSRLTVL.

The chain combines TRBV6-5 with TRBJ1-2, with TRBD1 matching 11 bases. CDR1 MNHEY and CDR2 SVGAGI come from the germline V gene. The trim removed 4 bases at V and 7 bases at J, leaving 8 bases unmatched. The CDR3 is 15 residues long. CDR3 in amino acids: CASSSPRDRGFGYTF. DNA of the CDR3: TGTGCCAGCAGTTCCCCCCGGGACAGGGGGTTTGGCTACACCTTC.

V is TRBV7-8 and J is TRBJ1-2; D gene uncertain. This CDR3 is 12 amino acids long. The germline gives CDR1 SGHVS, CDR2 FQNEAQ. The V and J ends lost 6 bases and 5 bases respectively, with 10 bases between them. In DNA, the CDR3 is TGTGCCAGCAGTTCCGGGAGGTATGGCTACACCTTC. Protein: CASSSGRYGYTF. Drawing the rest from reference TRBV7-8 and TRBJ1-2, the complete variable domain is GAGVSQSPRYKVAKRGQDVALRCDPISGHVSLFWYQQALGQGPEFLTYFQNEAQLDKSGLPSDRFFAERPEGSVSTLKIQRTQQEDSAVYLCASSSGRYGYTFGSGTRLTVV.

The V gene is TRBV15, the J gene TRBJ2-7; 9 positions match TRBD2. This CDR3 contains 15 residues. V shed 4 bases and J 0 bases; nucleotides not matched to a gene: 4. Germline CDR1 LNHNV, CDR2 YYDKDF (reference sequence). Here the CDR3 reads CATSNLAGLSYEQYF. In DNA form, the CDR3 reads TGTGCCACCAGCAACCTAGCGGGGCTCTCCTACGAGCAGTACTTC. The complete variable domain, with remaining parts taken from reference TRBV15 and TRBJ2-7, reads DAMVIQNPRYQVTQFGKPVTLSCSQTLNHNVMYWYQQKSSQAPKLLFHYYDKDFNNEADTPDNFQSRRPNTSFCFLDIRSPGLGDTAMYLCATSNLAGLSYEQYFGPGTRLTVT.

The CDR3 protein is CASSGTGGETQYF. The CDR3 nucleotides read TGTGCCAGTAGTGGGACAGGGGGAGAGACCCAGTACTTC. J is TRBJ2-5 and V is TRBV19; 11 bases match TRBD1. V was pared by 5 bases and J by 4 bases, with 0 bases of the junction left unmatched. There are 13 residues in the CDR3. The V gene's germline CDR1 is LNHDA and CDR2 SQIVND (reference sequence).

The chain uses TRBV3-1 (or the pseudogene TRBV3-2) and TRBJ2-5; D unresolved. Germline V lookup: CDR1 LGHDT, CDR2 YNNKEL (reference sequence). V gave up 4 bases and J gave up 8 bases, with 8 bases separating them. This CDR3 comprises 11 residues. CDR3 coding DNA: TGTGCCAGCAGCCGAGGCGGAACCCAGTACTTC. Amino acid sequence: CASSRGGTQYF.

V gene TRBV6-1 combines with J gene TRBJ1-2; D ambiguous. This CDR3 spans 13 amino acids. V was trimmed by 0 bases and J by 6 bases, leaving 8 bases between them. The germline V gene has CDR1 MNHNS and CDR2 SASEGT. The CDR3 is CASSEAPGDGYTF. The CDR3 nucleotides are TGTGCCAGCAGTGAAGCGCCCGGGGATGGCTACACCTTC.

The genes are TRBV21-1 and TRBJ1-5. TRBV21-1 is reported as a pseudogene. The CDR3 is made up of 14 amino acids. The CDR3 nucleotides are TGTGCCAGCAGCCCGGGTTCTGGCAATCAGCCCCAGCATTTT. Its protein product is CASSPGSGNQPQHF.